The 26 T cell receptor beta chains listed next were all sequenced from one sample in a study of blood T cell repertoires in COVID-19. Data came from immunoSEQ multiplex PCR; TCRdb stores just in-frame clones and leaves some out. Of more than 100,000 clones detected, just over 85% appear once; the ten largest clones hold 3% to 3.5%. Sequenced material: peripheral blood. These receptors all stem from a human donor in a cohort sampled during active COVID-19.

The chain carries TRBV5-1 and TRBJ1-6; no firm D call. Germline lookup yields CDR1 SGHRS and CDR2 YFSETQ. The V gene lost 4 bases and the J gene lost 6 bases, with 11 bases spanning the gap. The CDR3 runs 14 residues. DNA for the CDR3: TGCGCCAGCAGCCCACAGAACTTTAATTCACCCCTCCACTTT. As protein: CASSPQNFNSPLHF. Drawing the rest from reference TRBV5-1 and TRBJ1-6, the complete variable domain is KAGVTQTPRYLIKTRGQQVTLSCSPISGHRSVSWYQQTPGQGLQFLFEYFSETQRNKGNFPGRFSGRQFSNSRSEMNVSTLELGDSALYLCASSPQNFNSPLHFGNGTRLTVT.

The chain joins TRBV7-6 to TRBJ1-5; 9 bases agree with TRBD1. The CDR3 covers 19 residues. Germline trimming cut 2 bases from V and 7 bases from J; bases unmatched to any gene: 18. The germline CDR1 and CDR2 sequences are SGHVS and FNYEAQ. This CDR3 is CASSLSPPVGQGSVQPQHF. CDR3 nucleotides: TGTGCCAGCAGCTTATCCCCCCCCGTTGGACAGGGGAGTGTGCAGCCCCAGCATTTT.

The chain carries TRBV28 and TRBJ2-3, with 11 positions matching TRBD2. J was trimmed by 2 bases and V by 6 bases; bases with no gene match: 13. CDR3 length: 18 residues. Looked up from germline, CDR1 is MDHEN and CDR2 is SYDVKM. The CDR3 bases are TGTGCCAGCAGGGCTAGCGGGAGGACCGAGGGGCACACAGATACGCAGTATTTT. As protein: CASRASGRTEGHTDTQYF.

CDR3 DNA sequence: TGTGCCAGTAGTATAGTTAGACAGGGGGAAATCCAGCCCCAGCATTTT. It is translated as CASSIVRQGEIQPQHF. This chain connects TRBV19 to TRBJ1-5, with 9 bases aligning to TRBD1. Germline V lookup: CDR1 LNHDA, CDR2 SQIVND (reference sequence). The CDR3 runs to 16 residues. Losses at the gene ends were 1 base for V and 7 bases for J; bases not matched to a gene: 8.

The chain couples TRBV11-3 to TRBJ1-1, with unresolved D. Trimming took off 8 bases at V and 0 bases at J, with 10 bases between the two ends. From germline, CDR1 is SGHNT and CDR2 YENEEA. This CDR3 has 13 amino acids. Here the CDR3 DNA reads TGTGCCAGCCAAAGAAGCATGAACACTGAAGCTTTCTTT. Translated, it gives CASQRSMNTEAFF.

The gene calls are TRBV7-9 and TRBJ2-1, with 9 nucleotides matching TRBD2. Germline V CDR1 and CDR2: SEHNR, FQNEAQ (reference sequence). The CDR3 contains 17 residues. V shed 5 bases, J shed 0 bases, and the junction held 8 bases outside the gene matches. Written as DNA, the CDR3 is TGTGCCAGCAGCCCCACCAGCGGGGGGAGCTCCTACAATGAGCAGTTCTTC. Residues: CASSPTSGGSSYNEQFF.

The chain uses TRBV18 and TRBJ2-7; maybe TRBD2 (6 bases). Between the trimmed V and J ends, which lost 2 bases and 5 bases, there was a span of 13 bases. This CDR3 is built from 14 residues. Germline V CDR1 and CDR2: KGHSH, LQKENI. Here the CDR3 reads CASSPAAGSHEQYF. The CDR3 DNA follows: TGTGCCAGCTCACCAGCTGCGGGAAGCCACGAGCAGTACTTC.

The chain combines TRBV19 with TRBJ1-1; 7 bases align to TRBD1. CDR3 length: 13 residues. The V gene's germline CDR1 is LNHDA and CDR2 SQIVND (reference sequence). Germline trimming cut 5 bases from V and 1 base from J; bases unmatched to any gene: 1. This CDR3 is CASSRQGNTEAFF. The CDR3 DNA reads as TGTGCCAGTAGTCGACAGGGGAACACTGAAGCTTTCTTT.

The gene calls are TRBV18 and TRBJ1-1, with a tentative D call TRBD1 (5 bases). CDR1 and CDR2 from the germline V gene are KGHSH and LQKENI. Trimming pared 3 bases from V and 4 bases from J, leaving 15 bases between. The CDR3 spans 15 residues. The DNA for the CDR3 is TGTGCCAGCTCACCGGGGGGTAATTTGGTCACTGAAGCTTTCTTT. Translation gives CASSPGGNLVTEAFF.

Only a few counts were recorded for this clone. The chain is built from TRBV5-1 and TRBJ2-3; 10 bases are a match to TRBD2. Germline V gene sequence: CDR1 SGHRS, CDR2 YFSETQ. The CDR3 has 15 residues. Trimming cost V 1 base and J 3 bases; bases outside gene matches: 2. CDR3 loop: CASSLSGGATDTQYF. DNA for the CDR3: TGCGCCAGCAGCTTGAGCGGGGGGGCTACAGATACGCAGTATTTT.

V and J are TRBV27 and TRBJ2-1, with TRBD1 identical over 7 bases. The CDR3 contains 16 residues. The V and J ends lost 3 bases and 4 bases, in that order; junction bases with no gene match: 9. CDR1 is MNHEY and CDR2 is SMNVEV in the germline V gene (reference sequence). CDR3 DNA sequence: TGTGCCAGCAGTTTTCGCTACGGGACAGCATACAATGAGCAGTTCTTC. Amino acids: CASSFRYGTAYNEQFF.

This chain uses TRBV4-1 with TRBJ1-5; 7 nucleotides align to TRBD1. J lost 0 bases, V lost 1 base, and 3 bases had no gene match. Per the germline V gene, CDR1 is MGHRA and CDR2 is YSYEKL. The CDR3 covers 16 residues. This chain's CDR3 is CASSQGQGYSNQPQHF. CDR3 DNA: TGCGCCAGCAGCCAAGGACAGGGCTATAGCAATCAGCCCCAGCATTTT.

The chain carries TRBV10-3 and TRBJ2-7, with TRBD1 matching over 11 bases. V shed 6 bases and J 4 bases; nucleotides not matched to a gene: 11. CDR3 length: 16 amino acids. The V gene's germline CDR1 is ENHRY and CDR2 SYGVKD. The CDR3 DNA is TGTGCCATCAGCCCAGCCGCCGGGACAGGGGGATACGAGCAGTACTTC. Amino acids: CAISPAAGTGGYEQYF.

The rearrangement links TRBV18 to TRBJ2-5; 9 bases match TRBD2. This CDR3 region has 14 residues. V shed 2 bases, J shed 5 bases, and the junction held 3 bases outside the gene matches. Per germline, CDR1 KGHSH and CDR2 LQKENI. Here the CDR3 reads CASSPRTSVETQYF. The CDR3 region has the DNA TGTGCCAGCTCACCAAGGACTAGCGTGGAGACCCAGTACTTC.

The V call is TRBV7-2, the J call TRBJ2-1; D uncertain. The V gene lost 5 bases and the J gene lost 3 bases, with 11 bases spanning the gap. The CDR3 extends over 14 amino acids. Germline V gene lookup returns CDR1 SGHTA and CDR2 FQGNSA. CDR3 nucleotide sequence: TGTGCCAGCAGCCCCGACATGTACTACAATGAGCAGTTCTTC. It codes for CASSPDMYYNEQFF.

The chain has TRBV19 and TRBJ1-5; 8 bases map to TRBD1. This CDR3 is built from 13 residues. Germline CDR1 LNHDA, CDR2 SQIVND (reference sequence). The V segment lost 6 bases and the J segment 6 bases; nucleotides outside the gene matches: 4. The chain's CDR3 is CASSSTGGQPQHF. CDR3 in DNA: TGTGCCAGTAGCTCTACAGGGGGTCAGCCCCAGCATTTT.

The rearrangement links TRBV7-8 to TRBJ1-6; D call uncertain. The germline CDR1 and CDR2 sequences are SGHVS and FQNEAQ. Trimming took off 4 bases at V and 8 bases at J, with 15 bases between the two ends. The CDR3 covers 15 residues. CDR3: CASSYNPGGDSPLHF. The CDR3 DNA reads as TGTGCCAGCAGCTATAATCCCGGAGGCGATTCACCCCTCCACTTT.

The chain couples TRBV11-3 to TRBJ2-1, with a possible D match to TRBD1 (6 bases). The CDR3 is 13 residues long. Deletions cut 6 bases from V and 9 bases from J, with 15 bases between. Germline CDR1 is SGHNT and CDR2 is YENEEA. CDR3 residues: CASSTITGTEQFF. Written as DNA, the CDR3 is TGTGCCAGCAGTACAATCACAGGGACTGAGCAGTTCTTC.

This clone was counted only a few times. The J gene is TRBJ1-2, the V gene TRBV28; 8 bases fit TRBD1. Trimming took 3 bases from V and 3 from J; bases not matched to a gene: 6. The CDR3 runs to 15 residues. Germline CDR1 and CDR2: MDHEN and SYDVKM. CDR3 nucleotides: TGTGCCAGCAGTTTTCTCAGGGGGCGCGACTATGGCTACACCTTC. Translating it yields CASSFLRGRDYGYTF.

This clone was recorded once. The chain uses TRBV30 and TRBJ1-2, with 8 bases aligning to TRBD1. Per the germline V gene, CDR1 is GTSNPN and CDR2 is SVGIG (reference sequence). The junction had 7 bases not matched to a gene; V was cut back by 5 bases and J by 2 bases. The CDR3 runs to 14 residues. The CDR3 region is CAWVPGQANYGYTF. The CDR3 coding sequence is TGTGCCTGGGTCCCGGGACAGGCAAACTATGGCTACACCTTC.

This clone was seen a handful of times. The chain carries TRBV6-6 and TRBJ1-2; TRBD1 is a possible D gene (6 bases). The CDR3 loop spans 15 amino acids. Germline V lookup: CDR1 MNHNY, CDR2 SVGAGI (reference sequence). V was pared by 6 bases and J by 4 bases, with 18 bases between. The CDR3 DNA reads as TGTGCCAGCAGAGAGAGCCGCAGGGGATCCTATGGCTACACCTTC. Translation: CASRESRRGSYGYTF.

The chain couples TRBV11-2 to TRBJ1-3; 9 bases agree with TRBD1. The CDR3 loop spans 15 amino acids. CDR1 SGHAT and CDR2 FQNNGV come from the germline V gene. The V and J ends lost 8 bases and 2 bases, in that order; junction bases with no gene match: 7. For the CDR3, the DNA is TGTGCCAGCGGATCCGGGACAGGGCCTGGAAACACCATATATTTT. Residues: CASGSGTGPGNTIYF.

This clone was recorded a few times. The chain uses TRBV13 and TRBJ2-3; D is unresolved. This CDR3 spans 18 amino acids. V was pared by 5 bases and J by 1 base, with 22 bases between. Germline V CDR1 and CDR2: PRHDT, FYEKMQ (reference sequence). CDR3 bases: TGTGCCAGCAGCACGCCCCAGCAGCGCCCCTCCCGCACAGATACGCAGTATTTT. The encoded protein is CASSTPQQRPSRTDTQYF.

V gene TRBV2 combines with J gene TRBJ1-6; the match to TRBD1 covers 7 bases. This CDR3 spans 15 amino acids. Germline V lookup: CDR1 SNHLY, CDR2 FYNNEI. The V gene end was trimmed by 5 bases and the J gene end by 9 bases; junction bases not matched to a gene: 10. The CDR3 loop reads CASSPGTDSSSPLHF. CDR3 in DNA: TGTGCCAGCAGTCCCGGGACAGATAGTAGTTCACCCCTCCACTTT.

CDR3 sequence reads: CASSQRGRVSRGYTF. The CDR3 bases are TGTGCCAGCAGCCAACGAGGCAGGGTTTCTCGTGGCTACACCTTC. The genes are TRBV3-1 (or the pseudogene TRBV3-2) and TRBJ1-2; D possibly corresponds to TRBD1 (5 bases). Germline assignment: CDR1 LGHDT and CDR2 YNNKEL (reference sequence). Trimming took 2 bases from V and 7 from J, leaving 17 bases between them. The CDR3 runs 15 residues.

J is TRBJ1-1 and V is TRBV13; perhaps TRBD1 as D (5 bases). Looked up from germline, CDR1 is PRHDT and CDR2 is FYEKMQ (reference sequence). The length of the CDR3 is 15 residues. V lost 0 bases and J lost 4, with 12 bases in between. The CDR3 DNA reads TGTGCCAGCAGCTTAGGCCGGGGGGGAGGCACTGAAGCTTTCTTT. Encoded protein: CASSLGRGGGTEAFF.